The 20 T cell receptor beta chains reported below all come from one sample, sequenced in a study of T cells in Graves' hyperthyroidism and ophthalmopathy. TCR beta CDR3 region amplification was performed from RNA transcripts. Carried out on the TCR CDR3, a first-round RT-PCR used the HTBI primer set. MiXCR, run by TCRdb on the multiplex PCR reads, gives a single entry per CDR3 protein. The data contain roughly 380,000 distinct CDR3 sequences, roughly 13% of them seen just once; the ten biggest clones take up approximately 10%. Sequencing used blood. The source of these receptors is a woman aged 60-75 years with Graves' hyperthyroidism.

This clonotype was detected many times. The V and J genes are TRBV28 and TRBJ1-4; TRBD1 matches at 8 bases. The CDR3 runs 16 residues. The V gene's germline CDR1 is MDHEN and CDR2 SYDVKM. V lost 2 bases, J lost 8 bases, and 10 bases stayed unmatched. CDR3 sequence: CASSLRQGISLEKLFF. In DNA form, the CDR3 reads TGTGCCAGCAGTTTAAGACAGGGGATTAGTTTAGAAAAACTGTTTTTT.

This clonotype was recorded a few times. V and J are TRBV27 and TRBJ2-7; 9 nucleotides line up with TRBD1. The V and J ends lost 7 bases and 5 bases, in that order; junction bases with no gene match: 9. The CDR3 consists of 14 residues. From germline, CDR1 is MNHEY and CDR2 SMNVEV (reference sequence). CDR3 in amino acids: CASTQGTGHHEQYF. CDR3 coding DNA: TGTGCCAGCACCCAAGGGACAGGGCACCACGAGCAGTACTTC.

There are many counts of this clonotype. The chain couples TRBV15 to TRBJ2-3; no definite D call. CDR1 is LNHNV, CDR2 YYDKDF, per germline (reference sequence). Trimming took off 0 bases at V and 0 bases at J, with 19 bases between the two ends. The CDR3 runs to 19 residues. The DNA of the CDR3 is TGTGCCACCAGCAGAGACGATCTTACCCACCAAGCAAGCACAGATACGCAGTATTTT. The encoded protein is CATSRDDLTHQASTDTQYF.

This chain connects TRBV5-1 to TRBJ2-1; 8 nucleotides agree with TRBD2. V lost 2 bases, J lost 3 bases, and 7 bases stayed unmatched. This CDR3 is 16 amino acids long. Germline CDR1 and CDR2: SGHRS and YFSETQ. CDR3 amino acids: CASSLEAGVVYNEQFF. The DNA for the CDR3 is TGCGCCAGCAGCTTAGAAGCGGGAGTAGTCTACAATGAGCAGTTCTTC.

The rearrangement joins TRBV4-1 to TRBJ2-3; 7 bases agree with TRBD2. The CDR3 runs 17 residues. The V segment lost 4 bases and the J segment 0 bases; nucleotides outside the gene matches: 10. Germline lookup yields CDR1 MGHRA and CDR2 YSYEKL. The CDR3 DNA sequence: TGCGCCAGCAGCCCTGCGGCCGGGGGGAGTAGCACAGATACGCAGTATTTT. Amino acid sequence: CASSPAAGGSSTDTQYF.

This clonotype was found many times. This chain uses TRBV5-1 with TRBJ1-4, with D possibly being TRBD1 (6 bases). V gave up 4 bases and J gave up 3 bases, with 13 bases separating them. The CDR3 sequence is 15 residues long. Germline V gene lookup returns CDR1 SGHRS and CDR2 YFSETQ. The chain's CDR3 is CASSPGTTANEKLFF. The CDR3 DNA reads TGCGCCAGCAGCCCGGGGACAACAGCTAATGAAAAACTGTTTTTT.

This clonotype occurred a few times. This CDR3 is CAIRTSGGSTDTQYF. The CDR3 nucleotides read TGTGCCATCCGGACTAGCGGGGGAAGCACAGATACGCAGTATTTT. This rearrangement joins TRBV10-3 to TRBJ2-3; 13 nucleotides agree with TRBD2. Germline loops: CDR1 ENHRY, CDR2 SYGVKD. This CDR3 is built from 15 residues. Trimming removed 8 bases from V and 0 bases from J; junction bases left unmatched: 2.

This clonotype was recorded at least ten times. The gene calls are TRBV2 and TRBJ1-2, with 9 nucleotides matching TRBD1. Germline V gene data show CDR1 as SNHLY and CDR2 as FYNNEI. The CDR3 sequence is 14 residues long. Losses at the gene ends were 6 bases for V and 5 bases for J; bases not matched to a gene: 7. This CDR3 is CASSAGTGFYGYTF. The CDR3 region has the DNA TGTGCCAGCAGCGCCGGGACAGGGTTTTATGGCTACACCTTC.

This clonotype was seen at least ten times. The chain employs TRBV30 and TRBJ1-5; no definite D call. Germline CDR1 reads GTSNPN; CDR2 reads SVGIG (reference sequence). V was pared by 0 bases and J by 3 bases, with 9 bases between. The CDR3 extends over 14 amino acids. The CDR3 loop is CAWSVYGYNQPQHF. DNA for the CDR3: TGTGCCTGGAGTGTTTACGGATACAATCAGCCCCAGCATTTT.

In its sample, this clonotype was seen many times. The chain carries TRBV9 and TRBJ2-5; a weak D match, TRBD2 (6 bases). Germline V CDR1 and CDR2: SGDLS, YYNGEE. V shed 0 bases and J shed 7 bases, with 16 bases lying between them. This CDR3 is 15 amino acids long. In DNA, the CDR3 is TGTGCCAGCAGCGTAGAGGGCGGATGGCGGGGGACCCAGTACTTC. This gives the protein CASSVEGGWRGTQYF.

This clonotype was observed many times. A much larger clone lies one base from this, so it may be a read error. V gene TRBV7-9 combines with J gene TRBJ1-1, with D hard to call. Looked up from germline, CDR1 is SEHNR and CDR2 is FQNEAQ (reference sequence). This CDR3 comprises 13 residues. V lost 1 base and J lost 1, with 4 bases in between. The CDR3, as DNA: TGTGCCAGCAGCTTAGAGAGGAACACTGAAGCTTTCTTT. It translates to CASSLERNTEAFF.

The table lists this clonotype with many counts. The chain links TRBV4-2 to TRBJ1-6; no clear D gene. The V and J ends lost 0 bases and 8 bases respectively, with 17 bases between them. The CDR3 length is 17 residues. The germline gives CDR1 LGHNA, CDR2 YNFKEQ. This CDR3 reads CASSQEVSISRDSPLHF. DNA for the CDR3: TGTGCCAGCAGCCAAGAGGTCTCGATCTCGCGTGATTCACCCCTCCACTTT.

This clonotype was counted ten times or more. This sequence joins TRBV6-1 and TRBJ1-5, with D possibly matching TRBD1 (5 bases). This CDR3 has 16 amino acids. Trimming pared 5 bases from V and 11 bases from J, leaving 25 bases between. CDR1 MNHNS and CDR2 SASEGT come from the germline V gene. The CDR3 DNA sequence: TGTGCCAGCAGTCGCCAGATCGTTCCCAGGGCCGTGGCCCAGCATTTT. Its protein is CASSRQIVPRAVAQHF.

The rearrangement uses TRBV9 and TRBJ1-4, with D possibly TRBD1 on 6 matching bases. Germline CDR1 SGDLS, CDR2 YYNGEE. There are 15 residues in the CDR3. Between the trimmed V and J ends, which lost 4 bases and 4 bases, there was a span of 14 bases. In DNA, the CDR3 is TGTGCCAGCAGCCCTAGGGGGTTCAATAATGAAAAACTGTTTTTT. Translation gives CASSPRGFNNEKLFF. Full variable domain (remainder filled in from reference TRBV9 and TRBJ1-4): DSGVTQTPKHLITATGQRVTLRCSPRSGDLSVYWYQQSLDQGLQFLIQYYNGEERAKGNILERFSAQQFPDLHSELNLSSLELGDSALYFCASSPRGFNNEKLFFGSGTQLSVL.

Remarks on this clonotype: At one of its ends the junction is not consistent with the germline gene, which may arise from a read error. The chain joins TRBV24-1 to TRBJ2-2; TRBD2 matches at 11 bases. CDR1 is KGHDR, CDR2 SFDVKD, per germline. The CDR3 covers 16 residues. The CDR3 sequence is CVTSAPSGRMTRELFF. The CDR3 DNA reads TGTGTCACCAGTGCTCCTAGCGGGAGGATGACCAGGGAGCTGTTTTTT.

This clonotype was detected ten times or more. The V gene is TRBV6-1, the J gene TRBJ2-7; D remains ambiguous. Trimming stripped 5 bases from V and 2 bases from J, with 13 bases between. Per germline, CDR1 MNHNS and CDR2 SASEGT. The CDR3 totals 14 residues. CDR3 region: CASSWSSQTYEQYF. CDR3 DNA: TGTGCCAGCAGTTGGTCAAGTCAGACCTACGAGCAGTACTTC.

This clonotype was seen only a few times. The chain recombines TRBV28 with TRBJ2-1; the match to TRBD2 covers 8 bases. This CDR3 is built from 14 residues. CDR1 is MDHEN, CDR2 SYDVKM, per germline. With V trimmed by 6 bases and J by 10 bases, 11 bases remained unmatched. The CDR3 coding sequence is TGTGCCAGCAGGGAGGGAAGCGGGAGAGGGGAGCAGTTCTTC. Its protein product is CASREGSGRGEQFF.

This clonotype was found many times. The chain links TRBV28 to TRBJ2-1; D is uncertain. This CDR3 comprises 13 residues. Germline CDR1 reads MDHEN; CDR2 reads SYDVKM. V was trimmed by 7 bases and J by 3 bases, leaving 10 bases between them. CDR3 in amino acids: CASIGMGYNEQFF. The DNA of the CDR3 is TGTGCCAGCATAGGGATGGGCTACAATGAGCAGTTCTTC.

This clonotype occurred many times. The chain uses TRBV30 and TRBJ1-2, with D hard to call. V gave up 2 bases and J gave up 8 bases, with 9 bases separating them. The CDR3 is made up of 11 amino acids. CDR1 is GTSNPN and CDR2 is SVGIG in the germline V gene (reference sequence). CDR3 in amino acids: CAWSYGGGYTF. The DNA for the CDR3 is TGTGCCTGGAGTTATGGTGGCGGCTACACCTTC.

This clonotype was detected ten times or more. In DNA form, the CDR3 reads TGTGCCAGCAGTGAAGAGGTCCAGGGGAGGGAAGAGACCCAGTACTTC. Amino acid sequence: CASSEEVQGREETQYF. This chain connects TRBV2 to TRBJ2-5; possible D gene TRBD2, 7 bases. V shed 1 base and J shed 3 bases, with 15 bases lying between them. The CDR3 consists of 16 residues. Germline assignment: CDR1 SNHLY and CDR2 FYNNEI.